This entry lists 4 T cell receptor beta chains sequenced from one sample in a study of metastatic and nonmetastatic thyroid tumors. MiXCR reprocessed the PCR reads for TCRdb. The sample lists 15,000 to 20,000 clones; around a third were seen once. Prior to thyroid surgery, none of the patients had received any treatment. The specimen sequenced was adjacent normal tissue. The receptors shown here come from a female donor with papillary thyroid cancer or a benign thyroid nodule (not recorded which). Some clones in this sample may be carry-over from other donors' samples.

The rearrangement joins TRBV28 to TRBJ2-1; D might be TRBD1 (6 bases). The CDR3 covers 15 residues. Trimming took off 1 base at V and 3 bases at J, with 10 bases between the two ends. Germline CDR1 is MDHEN and CDR2 is SYDVKM. The CDR3 reads CASSLYQQGYNEQFF. In DNA form, the CDR3 reads TGTGCCAGCAGTTTATACCAACAGGGCTACAATGAGCAGTTCTTC.

The chain uses TRBV6-2 or TRBV6-3 and TRBJ1-1, with D unclear. Trimming stripped 0 bases from V and 10 bases from J, with 6 bases between. The CDR3 runs 11 residues. Germline CDR1 reads MNHEY; CDR2 reads SVGEGT. CDR3 in DNA: TGTGCCAGCAGTTACTCGAAGGGAGCTTTCTTT. It translates to CASSYSKGAFF.

This clone is medium-sized within its sample. The rearrangement joins TRBV28 to TRBJ1-2; a weak D match, TRBD1 (5 bases). The CDR3 is made up of 13 amino acids. Germline V gene sequence: CDR1 MDHEN, CDR2 SYDVKM. The V end lost 3 bases, the J end lost 5 bases, and 10 bases lay between the germline ends. CDR3 amino acids: CASSFWQGYGYTF. CDR3 nucleotide sequence: TGTGCCAGCAGTTTCTGGCAGGGATATGGCTACACCTTC.

This rearrangement joins TRBV9 to TRBJ1-6, with a weak D call TRBD1 (6 bases). V lost 0 bases and J 7 bases, leaving 11 bases between the germline ends. CDR3 size: 15 residues. CDR1 and CDR2 (germline): SGDLS, YYNGEE. The CDR3 nucleotides are TGTGCCAGCAGCGTAGGGTCAGGGGAGAATTCACCCCTCCACTTT. Amino acids: CASSVGSGENSPLHF.